The 3 T cell receptor beta chains presented below share a single source sample, sequenced in a study of metastatic and nonmetastatic thyroid tumors. All patients reached thyroid surgery having received no treatment beforehand. TCRdb redid the clone calls on the PCR reads using MiXCR. This sample carries 70,000 or so clones, over 12% of them seen once, and the ten largest clones take about 6%. The source material was blood. The receptors shown here come from a male donor with papillary thyroid cancer or a benign thyroid nodule (not recorded which). Some clones in this sample may be carry-over from other donors' samples.

On this clone itself: A much more abundant neighbour one base away suggests this may be a read error. J is TRBJ2-7 and V is TRBV20-1, with 11 bases fitting TRBD2. Germline V CDR1 and CDR2: DFQATT, SNEGSKA (reference sequence). The CDR3 sequence is 13 residues long. J lost 13 bases, V lost 6 bases, and 14 bases had no gene match. The CDR3 region has the DNA TGCAGTGCCCTACTAGCGGGAGTATTCGGGCATTACTTC. Translating it yields CSALLAGVFGHYF.

This clone was recorded at least ten times. This chain uses TRBV10-3 with TRBJ2-2; the D is unclear. There are 15 residues in the CDR3. Trimming cost V 6 bases and J 0 bases, with 11 bases left between them. Germline CDR1 is ENHRY and CDR2 is SYGVKD. The CDR3, as DNA: TGTGCCATCAGCCGGTCGATAGCGAACACCGGGGAGCTGTTTTTT. It translates to CAISRSIANTGELFF.

This clone was found many times. The V gene is TRBV20-1, the J gene TRBJ2-1, with D perhaps assigned TRBD1 or TRBD2 (6 bases each). Per the germline V gene, CDR1 is DFQATT and CDR2 is SNEGSKA (reference sequence). V lost 2 bases, J lost 9 bases, and 17 bases lay in between. This CDR3 comprises 14 residues. The DNA for the CDR3 is TGCAGTGCTAGAACAAATGAACAGGGAGGTGAGCAGTTCTTC. This sequence encodes CSARTNEQGGEQFF.